These 8 T cell receptor beta chains originate from one sample sequenced in a study of OX40 agonist ivuxolimab in advanced cancers. TCRdb's table, derived via immunoSEQ multiplex PCR, lists solely in-frame clones and lacks some. The sample includes 55,000 to 80,000 clones, 70% to 90% of them seen just once. Here the sequenced sample was CD4+ or CD8+ T cells sorted from blood, taken in a trial of the OX40 agonist ivuxolimab. All receptors derive from an adult with an advanced solid tumor such as melanoma, head and neck, liver or kidney cancer.

The genes are TRBV19 and TRBJ2-1, with 7 nucleotides matching TRBD1. Germline lookup yields CDR1 LNHDA and CDR2 SQIVND (reference sequence). The CDR3 spans 16 residues. V shed 4 bases, J shed 8 bases, and the junction held 14 bases outside the gene matches. The CDR3 bases are TGTGCCAGTAGTACCCCGCTGGACAGGATGAGGGATGAGCAGTTCTTC. Translating gives CASSTPLDRMRDEQFF. The variable domain in full, with the rest retrieved from reference TRBV19 and TRBJ2-1, is DGGITQSPKYLFRKEGQNVTLSCEQNLNHDAMYWYRQDPGQGLRLIYYSQIVNDFQKGDIAEGYSVSREKKESFPLTVTSAQKNPTAFYLCASSTPLDRMRDEQFFGPGTRLTVL.

To note about this clone: This sample also contains other DNA sequences that code for the same CDR3. The CDR3: CASSLRRENQETQYF. The CDR3 nucleotides are TGTGCCAGCAGCTTGCGACGGGAAAACCAAGAGACCCAGTACTTC. J is TRBJ2-5 and V is TRBV7-2, with D perhaps TRBD2 (5 bases). The CDR3 spans 15 residues. From germline, CDR1 is SGHTA and CDR2 FQGNSA. V was cut by 3 bases and J by 0 bases, with 11 bases left in between.

This chain links TRBV7-9 with TRBJ2-1; the match to TRBD2 covers 8 bases. Germline-derived CDR1 and CDR2 are SEHNR and FQNEAQ (reference sequence). The CDR3 runs to 15 residues. V lost 1 base to trimming and J lost 8 bases; unmatched junction nucleotides: 7. CDR3 nucleotide sequence: TGTGCCAGCAGCTTAGGAACTAGCGGAGGGGATGAGCAGTTCTTC. It encodes CASSLGTSGGDEQFF.

Note on this clone: The junction departs from germline at one end; a sequencing error may be responsible. V is TRBV5-8 and J is TRBJ2-5; 7 nucleotides agree with TRBD2. Looked up from germline, CDR1 is SGHTS and CDR2 is YDEGEE. The CDR3 is 12 residues long. The DNA for the CDR3 is TGTGCCAGCAGCCACCTTCGCGGGAGTTTGCACTTC. Protein product: CASSHLRGSLHF. Full variable domain (missing parts from reference TRBV5-8 and TRBJ2-5): EAGVTQSPTHLIKTRGQQATLRCSPISGHTSVYWYQQALGLGLQFLLWYDEGEERNRGNFPPRFSGRQFPNYSSELNVNALELEDSALYLCASSHLRGSLHFGPGTRLLVL.

There are a few counts of this clone. This rearrangement joins TRBV9 to TRBJ2-3; 10 nucleotides match TRBD2. Germline V gene data show CDR1 as SGDLS and CDR2 as YYNGEE. V lost 0 bases to trimming and J lost 12 bases; unmatched junction nucleotides: 7. The CDR3 length is 14 residues. Written as DNA, the CDR3 is TGTGCCAGCAGCGTAGAGGCTAGCGGGAGCCGACAGTATTTT. It codes for CASSVEASGSRQYF.

This rearrangement joins TRBV7-9 to TRBJ2-1; D is perhaps TRBD2 (7 bases). The length of the CDR3 is 14 residues. The germline CDR1 and CDR2 sequences are SEHNR and FQNEAQ (reference sequence). The germline V and J ends were trimmed by 7 bases and 4 bases, with 14 bases remaining between them. As DNA, the CDR3 is TGTGCCAGCACTGAGGGGGGAGGGTACAATGAGCAGTTCTTC. It yields the protein CASTEGGGYNEQFF.

This clone was observed a single time. The gene calls are TRBV28 and TRBJ2-7, with a tentative D call TRBD2 (6 bases). Germline assignment: CDR1 MDHEN and CDR2 SYDVKM. Trimming removed 6 bases from V and 5 bases from J, with 14 bases in between. The CDR3 has 13 amino acids. CDR3 region: CASRPWRAHEQYF. CDR3 bases: TGTGCCAGCAGGCCCTGGAGGGCCCACGAGCAGTACTTC.

The chain recombines TRBV7-2 with TRBJ1-1; a weak D match, TRBD1 (6 bases). V gave up 5 bases and J gave up 8 bases, with 21 bases separating them. Germline lookup yields CDR1 SGHTA and CDR2 FQGNSA. There are 15 residues in the CDR3. The chain's CDR3 is CASSIKQGFGGEAFF. CDR3 in DNA: TGTGCCAGCAGCATTAAACAGGGTTTTGGGGGCGAAGCTTTCTTT.